This T cell receptor (beta chain) appears in the sequencing data of a study of blood T cells in healthy people across ages (dated by TCRdb to the mid-2010s). Some background on the complete study: Template switching captured roughly one uniquely barcoded TCR beta cDNA molecule per two T cells in model experiments. Donors of different ages were randomly distributed across sequencing lanes to avoid experimental bias. Four age groups were formed from the donors: young (average approximately 15 years), middle-aged (around 40), aged (over 55) and long-lived (less than 85). To track age-related changes in TCR beta repertoire diversity, the study relied on deep sequencing normalized with unique cDNA molecular identifiers. The study analyzed two additional independent replicas of 1 million unique cDNA reads from the same blood draw for two donors, one aged 18 to 29 and one aged 80 or older.

The V end loses 0 bases and the J end loses 3 bases, and a stretch of 9 bases separates them. The CDR3, from cysteine to phenylalanine, totals 13 residues. Only the CDR3 part of the read is kept: 39 bases, read in frame from the first base. According to the germline V gene, CDR1 reads SQVTM and CDR2 reads ANQGSEA. The 35 to 40 donors, aged about 6 to 90 years, were systemically healthy Caucasian individuals from Russia. Each donor gave ten milliliters of peripheral blood, drawn into EDTA-treated Vacutainer tubes. Ficoll-Paque density-gradient centrifugation was used to isolate PBMCs, with at least 7 million obtained per sample. Total RNA was extracted from PBMCs with Trizol reagent, with at least 6 micrograms obtained per sample. Naive CD45RAhigh/CD27high T cell percentages were measured by flow cytometry on a PBMC aliquot from every donor. About this clonotype itself: Its antigen is unknown. The sample holds no much larger clone one base away, and base qualities are not on file.

Points the paper makes about the study in general: Compared with the aged group, the long-lived group had more naive CD4+ T cells, fewer expanded clones and increased TCR diversity, a pattern suggesting age selection. As age increased, observed TCR beta diversity per million T cells dropped in a roughly linear way, and a significant reduction was already evident by age approximately 40. Conclusive comparison of naive and antigen-experienced compartments was prevented by the profiling of bulk unsorted PBMCs. A strong correlation was found between observed TCR beta diversity and the percentage of naive T cells measured by flow cytometry. Estimates of total diversity from one million sequenced T cells were regarded as lower bounds and underestimates. Donor CMV infection status was unknown, potentially confounding age-related changes in expanded clonotypes.

The library was produced with 5' RACE. The listed sequencing device is Illumina HiSeq 2500. The second PCR ran for roughly 7 to 12 cycles and used a J-beta primer mix along with a sample-barcoded 5' primer. A template-switch 5' adaptor carrying 12 random nucleotides introduced a unique molecular identifier onto each TCR beta cDNA molecule. At least 2.5 million CDR3-containing paired-end reads were obtained from each sample. First-strand cDNA was synthesized from all RNA with the Mint cDNA synthesis kit, primed by a TRBC-specific oligonucleotide. Following uracil-DNA glycosylase treatment, a first 18-cycle PCR with universal primers M1SS and BC2_uni_R was performed on all cDNA. Regarding the original processing steps: Normalization of each sample was performed by random selection of 1 million high-quality reads, each carrying a distinct molecular identifier. Instead of being binned into consensus sequences, reads with shared molecular identifiers were discarded. MiTCR, with a Q25 quality threshold and the strictest error-elimination algorithm, was used for CDR3 identification, clonotype clustering and error correction. A nonparametric unseen species model using Euler transformation provided a lower-bound estimate of total TCR beta diversity. TCRdb reprocessed the public reads (quality trimming at Q25 with fastp, clone calling with MiXCR) and kept in-frame beta chains. Each record represents a unique CDR3 protein, reported with the most common genes and DNA among its rows. These V and J calls rely on TCRdb rather than the paper's analysis. This sample holds 600,000 to 800,000 distinct CDR3 sequences; under 65% were observed only once. The top ten constitute roughly 14% of the sample.

The receptor chain draws on TRBV29-1 and TRBJ2-7; a tentative D match to TRBD2 spans 6 bases. This TCR derives from an elderly woman in good health. Sequenced input: blood. The CDR3 sequence is CSVEEPGDYEQYF. The DNA reads TGCAGCGTTGAAGAGCCGGGGGACTACGAGCAGTACTTC.